The next 29 T cell receptor beta chains were all read from a single sample in a study of Graves' ophthalmopathy and Graves' hyperthyroidism. The authors amplified TCR beta CDR3 regions, and they did so from RNA transcripts for repertoire sequencing. The library came from an HTBI-primed first-round RT-PCR and a second-round multiplex PCR. Using its own MiXCR run on the multiplex PCR reads, TCRdb lists one record per CDR3 protein. The sample holds more than 300,000 distinct CDR3 sequences; about 18% are singletons and the top ten take 2% to 3%. Sequencing was done on a sample of peripheral blood. These receptor sequences come from an adult woman with stable Graves' hyperthyroidism.

This clonotype was recorded many times. V is TRBV12-3 or TRBV12-4 and J is TRBJ1-1; D gene unclear. V was shortened by 2 bases and J by 1 base, with 8 bases between the two germline ends. The CDR3 is 14 amino acids. The CDR3 DNA sequence: TGTGCCAGCAGTTTAAATACACAGAACACTGAAGCTTTCTTT. It translates to CASSLNTQNTEAFF.

The rearrangement links TRBV28 to TRBJ1-1; a possible D gene is TRBD1 (5 bases). V lost 7 bases to trimming and J lost 4 bases, with 22 bases between them. The germline V gene has CDR1 MDHEN and CDR2 SYDVKM. The CDR3 has 16 residues. The CDR3 loop reads CASIPGPPGERTEAFF. Here the CDR3 DNA reads TGTGCCAGCATCCCGGGACCTCCGGGGGAACGCACTGAAGCTTTCTTT.

In this sample, this clonotype turned up many times. The chain recombines TRBV28 with TRBJ2-7, with 7 positions matching TRBD2. This CDR3 spans 16 amino acids. Unmatched junction bases numbered 8, after V lost 3 bases and J lost 0 bases. Germline values: CDR1 MDHEN, CDR2 SYDVKM. The CDR3: CASSLGGSQPSYEQYF. CDR3 nucleotides: TGTGCCAGCAGTTTGGGCGGGAGCCAACCCTCCTACGAGCAGTACTTC.

This clonotype showed up many times. In DNA form, the CDR3 reads TGTGCCAGCAGCGGGACTCCCGCGACCCAGTACTTC. Its protein product is CASSGTPATQYF. This chain links TRBV11-3 with TRBJ2-5, with TRBD2 as a possible D gene (6 bases). Germline V CDR1 and CDR2: SGHNT, YENEEA. The CDR3 covers 12 residues. V was shortened by 5 bases and J by 7 bases, with 11 bases between the two germline ends.

This clonotype was observed a handful of times. The genes are TRBV24-1 and TRBJ2-2; 10 nucleotides match TRBD2. Germline CDR1 reads KGHDR; CDR2 reads SFDVKD. CDR3 length: 16 residues. J lost 3 bases, V lost 0 bases, and 0 bases had no gene match. The CDR3 DNA sequence: TGTGCCACCAGTGATTTGCTAGCGGGAGACACCGGGGAGCTGTTTTTT. It encodes CATSDLLAGDTGELFF.

In this sample, this clonotype turned up many times. The gene calls are TRBV20-1 and TRBJ2-2; the D gene is possibly TRBD2 (5 bases). Germline values: CDR1 DFQATT, CDR2 SNEGSKA (reference sequence). Trimming stripped 3 bases from V and 0 bases from J, with 14 bases between. The CDR3 extends over 16 amino acids. The CDR3 sequence is CSASREGVTNTGELFF. In DNA, the CDR3 is TGCAGTGCTAGTCGTGAGGGAGTGACGAACACCGGGGAGCTGTTTTTT.

This clonotype occurred a few times. Mismatch with germline at one junction end may stem from a read error. The rearrangement joins TRBV7-7 to TRBJ2-7, with a weak D call TRBD2 (6 bases). CDR3 length: 15 amino acids. The germline gives CDR1 SSHAT, CDR2 FNYEAQ (reference sequence). The CDR3 DNA follows: TGTGCTAGCAGCCCGGGGGTTGCCCGCTTTTACGAGCAGTACTTC. It translates to CASSPGVARFYEQYF.

This clonotype has at least ten counts. The V and J genes are TRBV19 and TRBJ1-1, with 10 nucleotides matching TRBD1. The CDR3 has 15 amino acids. J lost 8 bases, V lost 4 bases, and 10 bases had no gene match. Germline V lookup: CDR1 LNHDA, CDR2 SQIVND (reference sequence). CDR3 protein: CASSTRPGTGDEAFF. The CDR3 region has the DNA TGTGCCAGTAGTACCCGTCCCGGGACAGGGGACGAAGCTTTCTTT. Filled out from reference TRBV19 and TRBJ1-1, the complete variable domain reads DGGITQSPKYLFRKEGQNVTLSCEQNLNHDAMYWYRQDPGQGLRLIYYSQIVNDFQKGDIAEGYSVSREKKESFPLTVTSAQKNPTAFYLCASSTRPGTGDEAFFGQGTRLTVV.

This clonotype was seen ten or more times. V gene TRBV2 combines with J gene TRBJ2-7; the D gene is possibly TRBD2 (5 bases). The V end lost 4 bases, the J end lost 2 bases, and 12 bases lay between the germline ends. CDR3 length: 14 residues. Germline CDR1 and CDR2: SNHLY and FYNNEI. CDR3 sequence reads: CASSGVSSAYEQYF. As DNA, the CDR3 is TGTGCCAGCAGTGGAGTAAGTAGCGCCTACGAGCAGTACTTC. The full variable domain, completed using reference TRBV2 and TRBJ2-7, is EPEVTQTPSHQVTQMGQEVILRCVPISNHLYFYWYRQILGQKVEFLVSFYNNEISEKSEIFDDQFSVERPDGSNFTLKIRSTKLEDSAMYFCASSGVSSAYEQYFGPGTRLTVT.

At least ten counts were recorded for this clonotype. CDR3 in amino acids: CASSQGQGVLPQHF. The CDR3 region has the DNA TGTGCCAGCAGCCAGGGACAGGGGGTGCTGCCCCAGCATTTT. The rearrangement links TRBV7-2 to TRBJ1-5; 11 bases match TRBD1. V shed 5 bases, J shed 9 bases, and the junction held 6 bases outside the gene matches. The CDR3 is made up of 14 amino acids. Germline CDR1 reads SGHTA; CDR2 reads FQGNSA.

There are many counts of this clonotype. V and J are TRBV30 and TRBJ2-7; D is undetermined. CDR3 length: 16 amino acids. The V and J ends lost 0 bases and 2 bases respectively, with 17 bases between them. From germline, CDR1 is GTSNPN and CDR2 SVGIG (reference sequence). Here the CDR3 reads CAWSVRALPPTYEQYF. The CDR3 bases are TGTGCCTGGAGTGTACGAGCCCTTCCGCCGACCTACGAGCAGTACTTC.

This clonotype was observed at least ten times. The rearrangement joins TRBV28 to TRBJ2-7; 10 nucleotides line up with TRBD2. This CDR3 is built from 15 residues. The V gene's germline CDR1 is MDHEN and CDR2 SYDVKM. Germline trimming cut 6 bases from V and 1 base from J; bases unmatched to any gene: 6. The CDR3 nucleotides are TGTGCCAGCAGGCCGGGACTAGCGTCTTCCTACGAGCAGTACTTC. This gives the protein CASRPGLASSYEQYF.

The rearrangement joins TRBV6-1 to TRBJ1-2, with D possibly TRBD1 on 5 matching bases. The V gene's germline CDR1 is MNHNS and CDR2 SASEGT. This CDR3 spans 15 amino acids. V gave up 7 bases and J gave up 8 bases, with 23 bases separating them. This CDR3 reads CASKPTGQRMWGYTF. The CDR3 DNA reads as TGTGCCAGCAAGCCGACGGGGCAAAGGATGTGGGGCTACACCTTC.

For this clonotype: A much larger clone sits a single nucleotide away, making a read error possible. As DNA, the CDR3 is TGCGCCAGCAGCCCCGACCCTACGATCGAGCAGTACTTC. The encoded protein is CASSPDPTIEQYF. The chain combines TRBV5-1 with TRBJ2-7; no reliable D call. Germline CDR1 reads SGHRS; CDR2 reads YFSETQ. Trimming shortened V by 4 bases and J by 6 bases, and 14 bases separated the two germline ends. The CDR3 runs 13 residues. Full variable domain (missing parts from reference TRBV5-1 and TRBJ2-7): KAGVTQTPRYLIKTRGQQVTLSCSPISGHRSVSWYQQTPGQGLQFLFEYFSETQRNKGNFPGRFSGRQFSNSRSEMNVSTLELGDSALYLCASSPDPTIEQYFGPGTRLTVT.

This clonotype was seen at least ten times. V and J are TRBV6-2 or TRBV6-3 and TRBJ2-6; D may be TRBD2 (7 bases). The V gene lost 0 bases and the J gene lost 4 bases, with 16 bases spanning the gap. CDR3 length: 18 amino acids. In germline, CDR1 is MNHEY, CDR2 SVGEGT. The CDR3 DNA reads as TGTGCCAGCAGTTACTCCGGGGCGGGGGCTCAGGGGGCCAACGTCCTGACTTTC. This sequence encodes CASSYSGAGAQGANVLTF.

This clonotype was observed at least ten times. The rearrangement joins TRBV7-2 to TRBJ1-2, with D perhaps matching TRBD1 (6 bases). Deletions cut 4 bases from V and 0 bases from J, with 18 bases between. CDR3 length: 17 amino acids. Germline lookup yields CDR1 SGHTA and CDR2 FQGNSA. The CDR3 here is CASSSRGGEGPNYGYTF. The DNA of the CDR3 is TGTGCCAGCAGCTCCCGAGGGGGAGAGGGCCCTAACTATGGCTACACCTTC. Variable domain in full (rest from reference TRBV7-2 and TRBJ1-2): GAGVSQSPSNKVTEKGKDVELRCDPISGHTALYWYRQSLGQGLEFLIYFQGNSAPDKSGLPSDRFSAERTGGSVSTLTIQRTQQEDSAVYLCASSSRGGEGPNYGYTFGSGTRLTVV.

This clonotype has ten or more counts. For the CDR3, the DNA is TGCGCCAGCAGCCCCCTGGGGAACACTGAAGCTTTCTTT. Translation: CASSPLGNTEAFF. This chain connects TRBV5-1 to TRBJ1-1; D call uncertain. The CDR3 runs to 13 residues. In germline, CDR1 is SGHRS, CDR2 YFSETQ. The germline V and J ends were trimmed by 4 bases and 1 base, with 8 bases remaining between them.

This clonotype occurred many times. This rearrangement joins TRBV29-1 to TRBJ1-2; 7 bases are a match to TRBD1. Germline lookup yields CDR1 SQVTM and CDR2 ANQGSEA. The CDR3 is made up of 18 amino acids. Losses at the gene ends were 4 bases for V and 5 bases for J; bases not matched to a gene: 22. The CDR3 nucleotides read TGCAGCGTTGGATCGTGGGGAGGGGGCGAGCGTTTGAGGTATGGCTACACCTTC. Encoded protein: CSVGSWGGGERLRYGYTF.

In this sample, this clonotype turned up many times. The V call is TRBV27, the J call TRBJ2-2; 8 nucleotides line up with TRBD1. After removal of 0 bases from V and 7 bases from J, the junction contained 7 bases not matched to a gene. Germline CDR1 is MNHEY and CDR2 is SMNVEV (reference sequence). The length of the CDR3 is 16 residues. The CDR3: CASSLSPGGVGGELFF. In nucleotides, the CDR3 is TGTGCCAGCAGTTTATCCCCAGGGGGCGTCGGCGGGGAGCTGTTTTTT.

This clonotype came up many times. CDR3 in amino acids: CASVPGQYNSPLHF. The CDR3 DNA follows: TGTGCCAGCGTACCGGGACAGTATAATTCACCCCTCCACTTT. The rearrangement links TRBV6-5 to TRBJ1-6; 7 positions agree with TRBD1. Germline assignment: CDR1 MNHEY and CDR2 SVGAGI. Losses at the gene ends were 8 bases for V and 4 bases for J; bases not matched to a gene: 5. The CDR3 is 14 residues long.

This clonotype was picked up a small number of times. The rearrangement links TRBV29-1 to TRBJ2-7; the D gene is possibly TRBD2 (6 bases). V lost 4 bases to trimming and J lost 2 bases, with 9 bases between them. Looked up from germline, CDR1 is SQVTM and CDR2 is ANQGSEA. The CDR3 is 12 amino acids. In DNA, the CDR3 is TGCAGCGTTGGTGGAGGGCCCTACGAGCAGTACTTC. This codes for CSVGGGPYEQYF.

In this sample, this clonotype turned up a few times. V usage is TRBV9 and J usage is TRBJ2-7, with a possible D match to TRBD2 (6 bases). Germline values: CDR1 SGDLS, CDR2 YYNGEE. CDR3 size: 15 residues. The V gene lost 3 bases and the J gene lost 7 bases, with 20 bases spanning the gap. Written as DNA, the CDR3 is TGTGCCAGCAGCGCGTCACTAGGAGGGACGGGAGAGCAGTACTTC. Translating gives CASSASLGGTGEQYF.

This chain uses TRBV30 with TRBJ2-7; tentatively, D is TRBD1 or TRBD2 (6 bases each). V dropped 1 base and J dropped 5 bases, with 15 bases sitting between them. The CDR3 runs 14 residues. Germline CDR1 GTSNPN, CDR2 SVGIG (reference sequence). Written as DNA, the CDR3 is TGTGCCTGGAGTGATAAAGGGGGGTTGGACGAGCAGTACTTC. Its translation is CAWSDKGGLDEQYF.

This clonotype was counted many times. The rearrangement joins TRBV30 to TRBJ2-7; D remains unclear. The CDR3 runs to 13 residues. Per the germline V gene, CDR1 is GTSNPN and CDR2 is SVGIG (reference sequence). V shed 1 base and J shed 1 base, with 8 bases lying between them. CDR3 sequence reads: CAWSGYRSYEQYF. As DNA, the CDR3 is TGTGCCTGGAGTGGCTATCGTTCCTACGAGCAGTACTTC.

The CDR3 DNA is TGTGCCAGCAGTCCCCAACAGGGAAATGGCTACACCTTC. Its protein product is CASSPQQGNGYTF. The rearrangement joins TRBV12-3 or TRBV12-4 to TRBJ1-2; D might be TRBD1 (6 bases). This CDR3 comprises 13 residues. V lost 5 bases and J lost 6, with 13 bases in between.

The rearrangement joins TRBV6-1 to TRBJ2-5; 9 bases are a match to TRBD2. The V gene's germline CDR1 is MNHNS and CDR2 SASEGT. V shed 3 bases, J shed 5 bases, and the junction held 7 bases outside the gene matches. This CDR3 contains 15 residues. In nucleotides, the CDR3 is TGTGCCAGCAGTGATGGGGCGGGGGGGCCGGAGACCCAGTACTTC. It translates to CASSDGAGGPETQYF.

In its sample, this clonotype was seen many times. The chain links TRBV10-3 to TRBJ2-5, with D unclear. Germline V gene lookup returns CDR1 ENHRY and CDR2 SYGVKD. The germline V and J ends were trimmed by 6 bases and 2 bases, with 10 bases remaining between them. This CDR3 has 13 residues. CDR3 region: CAISRGVQETQYF. In nucleotides, the CDR3 is TGTGCCATCAGCCGCGGTGTTCAAGAGACCCAGTACTTC.

There are many counts of this clonotype. The V and J genes are TRBV20-1 and TRBJ2-7, with 14 bases fitting TRBD2. V lost 6 bases to trimming and J lost 6 bases; unmatched junction nucleotides: 10. CDR1 and CDR2 from the germline V gene are DFQATT and SNEGSKA (reference sequence). This CDR3 contains 15 residues. CDR3 sequence reads: CSAKYRLAGGLEQYF. CDR3 bases: TGCAGTGCCAAATACAGACTAGCGGGAGGGCTCGAGCAGTACTTC.

The rearrangement links TRBV6-5 to TRBJ1-2; TRBD1 might be the D (5 bases). Germline CDR1 reads MNHEY; CDR2 reads SVGAGI. Trimming pared 4 bases from V and 4 bases from J, leaving 16 bases between. The CDR3 runs to 15 residues. The CDR3 sequence: CASSLGHDSSYGYTF. The CDR3 DNA sequence: TGTGCCAGCAGTTTGGGGCACGACAGCTCCTATGGCTACACCTTC.